Sequencing of this TCR beta chain was carried out in a study of identical twins. V was pared by 1 base and J by 8 bases, with 6 bases of the junction left unmatched. The CDR3 consists of 16 residues. Germline V gene data show CDR1 as ENHRY and CDR2 as SYGVKD. Comment on this clonotype: The antigen is unknown.

TCRdb called the 5' RACE reads again in MiXCR, with one record for every CDR3 protein. Of about 300,000 distinct CDR3 sequences in the sample, approximately 13% were seen once. Study observations and caveats: One should note that invariant MAIT and iNKT cells could partly confound zero-insertion analyses. The models systematically underestimated how much out-of-frame TCR alpha was shared in monozygotic twins. Within beta out-of-frame sequences, the excess sharing observed between twins was weaker.

These data were also filed under a second study, of yellow fever vaccine responses in identical twins.

The origin of this receptor is a woman between 18 and 30 years old in good health. Input material: CD8+ T cells sorted from blood. The rearrangement uses TRBV10-3 and TRBJ2-1; TRBD2 matches 12 bases. CDR3 in DNA: TGTGCCATCAGTGAGTGGGGACTAGCGGGCGGGGATGAGCAGTTCTTC. Its protein product is CAISEWGLAGGDEQFF.